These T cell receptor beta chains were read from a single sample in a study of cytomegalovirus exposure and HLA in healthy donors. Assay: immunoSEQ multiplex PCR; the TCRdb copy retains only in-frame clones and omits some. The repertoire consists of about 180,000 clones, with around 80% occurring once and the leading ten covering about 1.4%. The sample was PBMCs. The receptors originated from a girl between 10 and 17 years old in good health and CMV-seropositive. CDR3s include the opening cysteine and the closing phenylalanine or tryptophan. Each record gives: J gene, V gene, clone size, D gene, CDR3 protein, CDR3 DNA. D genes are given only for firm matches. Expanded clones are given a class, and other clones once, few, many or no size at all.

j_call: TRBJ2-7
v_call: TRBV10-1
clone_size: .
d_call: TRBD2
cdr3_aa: CASSPSGSYEQYF
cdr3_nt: TGCGCCAGCAGTCCTAGCGGGTCCTACGAGCAGTACTTC

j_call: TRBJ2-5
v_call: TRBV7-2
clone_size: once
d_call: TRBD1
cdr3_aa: CASSPWTGNQETQYF
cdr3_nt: TGTGCCAGCAGCCCCTGGACAGGGAACCAAGAGACCCAGTACTTC

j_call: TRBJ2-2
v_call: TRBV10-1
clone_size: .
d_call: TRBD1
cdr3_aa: CASRQGTNTGELFF
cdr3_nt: TGCGCCAGCAGACAGGGGACGAACACCGGGGAGCTGTTTTTT

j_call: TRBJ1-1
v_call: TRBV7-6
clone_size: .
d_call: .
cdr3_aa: CASSLVPGSNTEAFF
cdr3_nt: TGTGCCAGCAGCTTAGTCCCCGGTTCGAACACTGAAGCTTTCTTT

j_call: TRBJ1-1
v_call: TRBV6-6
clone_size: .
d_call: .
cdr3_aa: CASSQPWASGRTEAFF
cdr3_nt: TGTGCCAGCAGTCAACCTTGGGCCTCTGGGCGCACTGAAGCTTTCTTT

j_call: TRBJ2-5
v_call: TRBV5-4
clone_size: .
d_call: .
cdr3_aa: CASSFDWQETQYF
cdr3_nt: TGTGCCAGCAGCTTCGACTGGCAAGAGACCCAGTACTTC

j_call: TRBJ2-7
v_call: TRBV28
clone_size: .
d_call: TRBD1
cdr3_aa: CASRTGGPSYEQYF
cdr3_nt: TGTGCCAGCAGAACAGGGGGCCCCTCCTACGAGCAGTACTTC

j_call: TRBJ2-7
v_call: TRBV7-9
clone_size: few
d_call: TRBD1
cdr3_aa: CASSLAFPSDRSYEQYF
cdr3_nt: TGTGCCAGCAGCTTAGCGTTTCCTTCGGACAGGTCCTACGAGCAGTACTTC

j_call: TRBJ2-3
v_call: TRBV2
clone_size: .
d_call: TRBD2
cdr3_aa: CASSRDYLTDTQYF
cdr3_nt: TGTGCCAGCAGCCGGGACTATCTCACAGATACGCAGTATTTT

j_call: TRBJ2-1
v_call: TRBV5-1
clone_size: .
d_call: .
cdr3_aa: CASSFLEGVGQFF
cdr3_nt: TGCGCCAGCAGCTTCCTTGAGGGAGTGGGGCAGTTCTTC

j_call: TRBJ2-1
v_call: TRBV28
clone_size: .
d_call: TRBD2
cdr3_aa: CASSLPGLATYNEQFF
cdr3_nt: TGTGCCAGCAGTTTACCGGGACTAGCGACGTACAATGAGCAGTTCTTC

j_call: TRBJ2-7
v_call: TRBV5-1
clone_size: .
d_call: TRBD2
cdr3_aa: CASRVGLAGGYEQYF
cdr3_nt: TGCGCCAGCAGAGTTGGACTAGCGGGAGGCTACGAGCAGTACTTC

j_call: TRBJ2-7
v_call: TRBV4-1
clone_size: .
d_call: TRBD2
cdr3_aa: CASSPLGLAGTYEQYF
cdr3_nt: TGCGCCAGCAGCCCTCTCGGACTAGCGGGCACCTACGAGCAGTACTTC

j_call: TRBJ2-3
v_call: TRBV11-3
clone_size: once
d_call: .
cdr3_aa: CASSSRDSGISSNTQYF
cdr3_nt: TGTGCCAGCAGCTCGCGAGACAGTGGAATCTCATCAAATACGCAGTATTTT

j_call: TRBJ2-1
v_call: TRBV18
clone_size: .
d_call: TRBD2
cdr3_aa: CASSPGLEGEQFF
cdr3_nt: TGTGCCAGCTCACCAGGACTAGAGGGTGAGCAGTTCTTC

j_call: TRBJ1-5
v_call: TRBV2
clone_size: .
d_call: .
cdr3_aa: CASKLEGPWPQHF
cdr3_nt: TGTGCCAGCAAGTTGGAGGGACCTTGGCCCCAGCATTTT

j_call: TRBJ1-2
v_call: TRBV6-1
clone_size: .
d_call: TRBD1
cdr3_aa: CASSLPPGQGSGYTF
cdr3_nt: TGTGCCAGCAGCCTTCCGCCGGGACAGGGGTCTGGCTACACCTTC

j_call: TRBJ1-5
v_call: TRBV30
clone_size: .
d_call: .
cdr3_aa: CASSRGGNQPQHF
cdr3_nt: TGTGCCTCGAGCCGGGGAGGCAATCAGCCCCAGCATTTT

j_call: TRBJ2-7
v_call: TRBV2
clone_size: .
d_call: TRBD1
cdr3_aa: CASSVRDRDVEQYF
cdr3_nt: TGTGCCAGCAGTGTGAGGGACAGGGATGTCGAGCAGTACTTC

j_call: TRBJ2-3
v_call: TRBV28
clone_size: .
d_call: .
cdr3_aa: CASSLGQGETDTQYF
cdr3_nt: TGTGCCAGCAGTTTGGGGCAGGGTGAAACAGATACGCAGTATTTT

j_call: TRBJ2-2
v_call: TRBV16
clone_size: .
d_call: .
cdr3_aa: CASSRTQLGERELFF
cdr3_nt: TGTGCCAGCAGCCGGACGCAGCTGGGAGAACGGGAGCTGTTTTTT

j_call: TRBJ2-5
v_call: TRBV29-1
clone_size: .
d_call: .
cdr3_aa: CSVAGSTQYF
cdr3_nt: TGCAGCGTTGCGGGGTCGACCCAGTACTTC

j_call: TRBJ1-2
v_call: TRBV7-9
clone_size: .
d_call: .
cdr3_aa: CASSLAEDGYTF
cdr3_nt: TGTGCCAGCAGCTTAGCAGAGGATGGCTACACCTTC

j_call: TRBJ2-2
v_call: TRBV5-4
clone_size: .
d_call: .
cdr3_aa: CASRRTNTGELFF
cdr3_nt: TGTGCCAGCAGGAGAACGAACACCGGGGAGCTGTTTTTT

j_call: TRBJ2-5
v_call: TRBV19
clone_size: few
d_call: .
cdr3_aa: CASSQRGGERETQYF
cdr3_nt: TGTGCCAGTAGTCAAAGGGGCGGGGAGAGAGAGACCCAGTACTTC

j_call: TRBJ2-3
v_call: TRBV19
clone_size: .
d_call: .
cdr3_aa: CASSIDFPGGTDTQYF
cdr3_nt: TGTGCCAGTAGTATAGATTTTCCCGGTGGCACAGATACGCAGTATTTT

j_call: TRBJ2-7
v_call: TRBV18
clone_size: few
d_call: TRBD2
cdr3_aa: CASSPTGGSYEQYF
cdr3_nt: TGTGCCAGCTCACCAACGGGGGGCTCCTACGAGCAGTACTTC

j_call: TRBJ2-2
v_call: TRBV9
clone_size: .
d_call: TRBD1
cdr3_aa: CASSVQGESSGELFF
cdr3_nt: TGTGCCAGCAGCGTACAGGGGGAGTCTTCCGGGGAGCTGTTTTTT

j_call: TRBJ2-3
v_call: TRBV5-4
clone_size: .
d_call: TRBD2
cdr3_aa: CASSISGARTDTQYF
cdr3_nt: TGTGCCAGCAGCATTAGCGGGGCCCGCACAGATACGCAGTATTTT

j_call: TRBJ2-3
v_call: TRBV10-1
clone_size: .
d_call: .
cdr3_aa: CASSESTSTDTQYF
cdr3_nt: TGCGCCAGCAGTGAGTCGACTAGCACAGATACGCAGTATTTT

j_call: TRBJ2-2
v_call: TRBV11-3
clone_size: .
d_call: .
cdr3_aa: CASSSTMKAHTGELFF
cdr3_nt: TGTGCCAGCAGCTCGACAATGAAGGCTCACACCGGGGAGCTGTTTTTT

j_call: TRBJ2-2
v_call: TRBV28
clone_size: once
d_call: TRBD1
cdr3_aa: CASRYLGGSTGELFF
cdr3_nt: TGTGCCAGCAGATATTTAGGGGGCTCCACCGGGGAGCTGTTTTTT

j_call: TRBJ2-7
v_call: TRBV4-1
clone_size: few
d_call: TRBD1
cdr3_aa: CASSQGGTAYSYEQYF
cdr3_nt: TGCGCCAGCAGCCAAGGAGGGACAGCATACTCCTACGAGCAGTACTTC

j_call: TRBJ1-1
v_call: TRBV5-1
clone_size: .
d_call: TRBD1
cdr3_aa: CASSSGTGSTEAFF
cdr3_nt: TGCGCCAGCAGCTCCGGGACAGGGAGTACTGAAGCTTTCTTT

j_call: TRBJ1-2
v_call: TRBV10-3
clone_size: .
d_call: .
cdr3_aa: CAISEATSNYGYTF
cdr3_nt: TGTGCCATCAGTGAGGCCACAAGTAACTATGGCTACACCTTC

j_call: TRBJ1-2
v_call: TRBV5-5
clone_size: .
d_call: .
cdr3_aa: CASSLQVYGYTF
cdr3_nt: TGTGCCAGCAGCTTACAGGTCTATGGCTACACCTTC

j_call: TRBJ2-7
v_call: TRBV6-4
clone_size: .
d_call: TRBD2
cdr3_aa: CAGNRGLAGVCEQYF
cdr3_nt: TGTGCCGGCAACCGTGGACTAGCGGGAGTGTGCGAGCAGTACTTC

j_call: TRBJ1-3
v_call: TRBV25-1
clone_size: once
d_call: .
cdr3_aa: CASSETQATGNTIYF
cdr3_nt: TGTGCCAGCAGTGAAACACAGGCGACTGGAAACACCATATATTTT

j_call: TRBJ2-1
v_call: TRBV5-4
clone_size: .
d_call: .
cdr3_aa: CASHPPWRYNEQFF
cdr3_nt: TGTGCCAGCCACCCCCCTTGGCGGTACAATGAGCAGTTCTTC

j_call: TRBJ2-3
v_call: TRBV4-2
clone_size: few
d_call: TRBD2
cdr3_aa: CASSQVPGGGTDTQYF
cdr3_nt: TGTGCCAGCAGCCAAGTACCTGGGGGGGGCACAGATACGCAGTATTTT

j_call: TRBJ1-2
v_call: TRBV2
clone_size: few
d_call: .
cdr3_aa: CASSGQANYGYTF
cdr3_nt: TGTGCCAGCAGTGGACAGGCTAACTATGGCTACACCTTC

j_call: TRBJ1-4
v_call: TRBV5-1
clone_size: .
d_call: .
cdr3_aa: CASSLAAANEKLFF
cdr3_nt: TGCGCCAGCAGCTTGGCAGCGGCTAATGAAAAACTGTTTTTT

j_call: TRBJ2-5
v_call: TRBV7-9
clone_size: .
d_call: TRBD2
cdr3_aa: CASSRTSGSAQTQYF
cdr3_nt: TGTGCCAGCAGCCGGACTAGCGGGAGTGCCCAGACCCAGTACTTC

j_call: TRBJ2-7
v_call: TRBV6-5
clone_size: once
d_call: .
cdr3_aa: CASSYSAGAGEQYF
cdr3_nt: TGTGCCAGCAGTTACTCGGCAGGGGCTGGCGAGCAGTACTTC

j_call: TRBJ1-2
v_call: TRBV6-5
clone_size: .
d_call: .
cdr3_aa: CASSYFKENYGYTF
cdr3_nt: TGTGCCAGCAGTTACTTCAAGGAGAACTATGGCTACACCTTC

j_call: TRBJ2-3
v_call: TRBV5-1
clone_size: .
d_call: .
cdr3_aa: CASSLVSTDTQYF
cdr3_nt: TGCGCCAGCAGCTTGGTCTCTACAGATACGCAGTATTTT

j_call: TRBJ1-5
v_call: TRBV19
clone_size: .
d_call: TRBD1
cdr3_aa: CAGATGSQPQHF
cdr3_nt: TGTGCCGGGGCGACAGGGAGTCAGCCCCAGCATTTT

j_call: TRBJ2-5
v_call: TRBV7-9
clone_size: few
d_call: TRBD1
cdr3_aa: CASSLFGTGLETQYF
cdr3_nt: TGTGCCAGCAGCTTATTTGGGACAGGGTTAGAGACCCAGTACTTC

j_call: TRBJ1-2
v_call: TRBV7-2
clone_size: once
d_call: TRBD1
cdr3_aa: CASSLEGAIYGYTF
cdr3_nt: TGTGCCAGCAGCTTAGAGGGGGCGATCTATGGCTACACCTTC

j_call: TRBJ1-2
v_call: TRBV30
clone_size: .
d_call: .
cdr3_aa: CAWNPQGLIYGYTF
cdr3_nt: TGTGCCTGGAACCCCCAAGGACTCATATATGGCTACACCTTC

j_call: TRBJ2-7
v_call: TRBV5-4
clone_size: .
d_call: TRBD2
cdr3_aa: CASSVEGLAGAYEQYF
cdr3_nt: TGTGCCAGCAGCGTTGAGGGACTAGCGGGCGCCTACGAGCAGTACTTC

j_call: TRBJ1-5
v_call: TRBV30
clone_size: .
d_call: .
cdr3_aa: CAWTPGQYSNQPQHF
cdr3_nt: TGTGCCTGGACCCCGGGACAATATAGCAATCAGCCCCAGCATTTT

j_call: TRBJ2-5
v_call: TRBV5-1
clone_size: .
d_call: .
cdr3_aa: CASSFGQAPSLQETQYF
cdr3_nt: TGCGCCAGCAGCTTCGGTCAGGCCCCGAGTTTACAAGAGACCCAGTACTTC